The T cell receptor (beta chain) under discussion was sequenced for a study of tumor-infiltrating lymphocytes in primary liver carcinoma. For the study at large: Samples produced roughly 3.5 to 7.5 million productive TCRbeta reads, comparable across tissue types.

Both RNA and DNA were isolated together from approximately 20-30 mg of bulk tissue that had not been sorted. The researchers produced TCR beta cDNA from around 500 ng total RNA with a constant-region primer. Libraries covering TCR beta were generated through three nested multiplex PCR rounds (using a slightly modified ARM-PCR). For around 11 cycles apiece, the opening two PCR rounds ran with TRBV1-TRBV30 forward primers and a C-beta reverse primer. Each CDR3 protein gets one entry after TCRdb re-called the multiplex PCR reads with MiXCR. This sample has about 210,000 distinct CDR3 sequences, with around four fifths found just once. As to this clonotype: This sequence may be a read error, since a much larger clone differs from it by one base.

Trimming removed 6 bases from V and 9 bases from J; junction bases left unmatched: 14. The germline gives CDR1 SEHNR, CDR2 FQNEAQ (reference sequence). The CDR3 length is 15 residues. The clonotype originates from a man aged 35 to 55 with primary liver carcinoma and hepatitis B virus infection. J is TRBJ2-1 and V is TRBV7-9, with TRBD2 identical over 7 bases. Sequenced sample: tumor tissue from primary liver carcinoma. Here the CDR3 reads CASSLLGGRAVEQFF. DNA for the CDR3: TGTGCCAGCAGTCTATTGGGTGGGAGGGCCGTTGAGCAGTTCTTC.